This is a list of T cell receptor beta chains from one sample in a study of cytomegalovirus exposure and HLA in healthy donors. TCRdb's copy holds only in-frame clones and misses some; the assay was immunoSEQ multiplex PCR. This sample has 90,000 to 150,000 clones, with approximately 80% found just once. The sample consisted of PBMCs. The receptors were gathered from a man in his forties in good health and CMV-seropositive. CDR3s include the opening cysteine and the closing phenylalanine or tryptophan. A D gene is named only where the DNA matches it firmly. Only some rows state a clone size, as once, few, many or a class for expanded clones.

>TRBJ1-1|.|.|TRBV4-1
TGCGCCAGCAGCCAAGATGGTTCGGTAATGAACACTGAAGCTTTCTTT
CASSQDGSVMNTEAFF
>TRBJ2-3|.|.|TRBV27
TGTGCCAGCAGTTTATCGACCCCCTTAGGGGGTGGCACAGATACGCAGTATTTT
CASSLSTPLGGGTDTQYF
>TRBJ1-2|.|.|TRBV9
TGTGCCAGCAGCGTAGGTGGGGCAGGGGATCTCTATGGCTACACCTTC
CASSVGGAGDLYGYTF
>TRBJ1-2|.|TRBD1|TRBV28
TGTGCCAGCAGTTTGGCGGAGGGGGCGGTCTATGGCTACACCTTC
CASSLAEGAVYGYTF
>TRBJ2-4|few|.|TRBV5-6
TGTGCCAGCAGCAAGGAGGGGTGGGCCAAAAACAGTCAGTACTTC
CASSKEGWAKNSQYF
>TRBJ2-2|once|TRBD2|TRBV11-3
TGTGCCAGCAGCCGGGGAGGGACTAGTAGCACCGGGGAGCTGTTTTTT
CASSRGGTSSTGELFF
>TRBJ2-5|.|.|TRBV6-6
TGTGCCAGCAGGAGGGAGACCCAGTACTTC
CASRRETQYF
>TRBJ2-3|.|TRBD2|TRBV7-2
TGTGCCAGCAGCTTTAGCGGGAGCACAGATACGCAGTATTTT
CASSFSGSTDTQYF
>TRBJ2-5|.|.|TRBV7-9
TGTTCCAGCAGCATACAAGAGACCCAGTACTTC
CSSSIQETQYF
>TRBJ1-2|.|TRBD1|TRBV6-1
TGTGCCAGCAGGGGGCAGGGACAGGGCGCCTATGGCTACACCTTC
CASRGQGQGAYGYTF
>TRBJ1-2|.|.|TRBV18
TGTGCCAGCTCACTTAACGCCCCGGCCGGGTCCTATGGCTACACCTTC
CASSLNAPAGSYGYTF
>TRBJ2-3|few|TRBD1|TRBV7-6
TGTGCCAGCAGCTCCACAGGGGGTCCCACAGATACGCAGTATTTT
CASSSTGGPTDTQYF
>TRBJ2-3|.|TRBD2|TRBV5-1
TGCGCCAGCAGCTTGGTTGCGGGGGTGAACACAGATACGCAGTATTTT
CASSLVAGVNTDTQYF
>TRBJ1-1|.|TRBD1|TRBV28
TGTGCCAGCAGAAAGACAGGGTTGAACACTGAAGCTTTCTTT
CASRKTGLNTEAFF
>TRBJ2-5|.|.|TRBV29-1
TGCAGCACAAACGACTTGACCCGGGAGACCCAGTACTTC
CSTNDLTRETQYF
>TRBJ2-7|.|.|TRBV6-6
TGTGCCAGCAGTTACTCTCTGGACAGTTCCTACGAGCAGTACTTC
CASSYSLDSSYEQYF
>TRBJ2-7|.|.|TRBV6-1
TGTGCCAGCAGCAGGGGTGGCGAGCAGTACTTC
CASSRGGEQYF